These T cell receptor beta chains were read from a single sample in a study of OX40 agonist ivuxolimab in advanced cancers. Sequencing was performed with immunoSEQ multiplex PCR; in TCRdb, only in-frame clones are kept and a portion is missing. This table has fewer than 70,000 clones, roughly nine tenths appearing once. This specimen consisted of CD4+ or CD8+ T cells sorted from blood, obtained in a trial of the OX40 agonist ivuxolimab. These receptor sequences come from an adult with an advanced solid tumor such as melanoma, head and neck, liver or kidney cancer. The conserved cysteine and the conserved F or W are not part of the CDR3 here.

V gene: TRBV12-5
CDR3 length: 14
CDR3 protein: ASRGEGQTNTGELF

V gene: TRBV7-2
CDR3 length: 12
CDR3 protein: ASSRTQGDTGYT

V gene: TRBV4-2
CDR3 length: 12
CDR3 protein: ASSPGGSQETQY

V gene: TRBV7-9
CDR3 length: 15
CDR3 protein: ASSPRASGENTGELF

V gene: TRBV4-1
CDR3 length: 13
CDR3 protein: ASSQDGAANQPQH

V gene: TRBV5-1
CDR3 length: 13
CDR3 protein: ASRETSGSYNEQF

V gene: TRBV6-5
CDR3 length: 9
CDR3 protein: ATAGNTEAF

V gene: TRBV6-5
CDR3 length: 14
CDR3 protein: ASSYSGTVRERGYT

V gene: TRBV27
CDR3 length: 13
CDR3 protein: ASNAKQGAWDGYT

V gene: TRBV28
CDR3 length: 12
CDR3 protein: ASISGTSKETQY

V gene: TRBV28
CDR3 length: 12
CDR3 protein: AGRTGTSADTQY

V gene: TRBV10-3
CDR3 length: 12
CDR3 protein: AIRGAGKGDTQY

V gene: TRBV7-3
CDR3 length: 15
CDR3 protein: ASSSSRGTSGPGALF

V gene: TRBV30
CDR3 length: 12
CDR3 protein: AWSPHGGKETQY

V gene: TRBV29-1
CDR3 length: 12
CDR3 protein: SVEGQTNTDTQY

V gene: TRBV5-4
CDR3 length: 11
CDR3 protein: ASSGEPQATQF

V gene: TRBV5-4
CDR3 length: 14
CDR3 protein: ASSSRHAATNEKLF

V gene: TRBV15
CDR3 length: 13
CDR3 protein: ATRDRHTGANVLT

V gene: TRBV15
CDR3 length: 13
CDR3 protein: ATSRGRDDMDTQY

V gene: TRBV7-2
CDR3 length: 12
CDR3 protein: ASSTTGGDTEAF

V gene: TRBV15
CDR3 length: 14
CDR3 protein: ATSRAGLAGWNEQF

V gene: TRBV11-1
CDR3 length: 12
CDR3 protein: ASSLEGHTGELF

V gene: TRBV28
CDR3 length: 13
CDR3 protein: ASSGTGRSSYEQY

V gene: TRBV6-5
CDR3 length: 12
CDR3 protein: ASSSGTNSYEQY

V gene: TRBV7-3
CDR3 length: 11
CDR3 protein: ASSPSGMETQY

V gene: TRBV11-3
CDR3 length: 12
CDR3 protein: ASSFLSSYNEQF

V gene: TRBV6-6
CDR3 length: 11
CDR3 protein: ASKLSGDNEQF

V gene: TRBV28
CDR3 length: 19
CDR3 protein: ASSPTRGQGAIIPGANVLT

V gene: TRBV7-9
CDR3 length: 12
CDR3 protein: ASKLAVGPDTQY

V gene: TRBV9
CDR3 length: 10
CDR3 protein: ASSVQNNEQF

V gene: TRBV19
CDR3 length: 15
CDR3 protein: ATTGPAGGWASGELF

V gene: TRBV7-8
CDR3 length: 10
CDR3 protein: ASSQGGLGYT

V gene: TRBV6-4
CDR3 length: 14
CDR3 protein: ASSENPGSGANVLT

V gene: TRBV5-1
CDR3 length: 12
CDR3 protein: ASSNRDHFDEQF

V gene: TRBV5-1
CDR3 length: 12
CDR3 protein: ASSGGQANTEAF

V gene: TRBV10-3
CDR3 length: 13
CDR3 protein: AISETNRGGYGYT

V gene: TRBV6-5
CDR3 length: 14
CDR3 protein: ASSLVGGPSTDTQY

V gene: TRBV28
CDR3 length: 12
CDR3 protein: ASRLPGVWQTQY

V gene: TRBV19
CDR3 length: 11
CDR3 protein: ASSRDNSYEQY

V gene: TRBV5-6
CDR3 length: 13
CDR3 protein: ASSHGTGNTGELF

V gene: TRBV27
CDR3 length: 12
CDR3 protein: ASSGTSGGGIQY

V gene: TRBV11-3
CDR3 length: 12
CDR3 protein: ASSLGQVNTEAF

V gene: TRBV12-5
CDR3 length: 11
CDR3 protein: ASGPTGREEAF

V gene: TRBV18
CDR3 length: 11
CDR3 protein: ASARGRNTEAF

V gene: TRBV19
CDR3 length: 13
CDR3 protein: ASSIDLGAQETQY

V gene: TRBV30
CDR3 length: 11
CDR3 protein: AWSVRDPYEQY